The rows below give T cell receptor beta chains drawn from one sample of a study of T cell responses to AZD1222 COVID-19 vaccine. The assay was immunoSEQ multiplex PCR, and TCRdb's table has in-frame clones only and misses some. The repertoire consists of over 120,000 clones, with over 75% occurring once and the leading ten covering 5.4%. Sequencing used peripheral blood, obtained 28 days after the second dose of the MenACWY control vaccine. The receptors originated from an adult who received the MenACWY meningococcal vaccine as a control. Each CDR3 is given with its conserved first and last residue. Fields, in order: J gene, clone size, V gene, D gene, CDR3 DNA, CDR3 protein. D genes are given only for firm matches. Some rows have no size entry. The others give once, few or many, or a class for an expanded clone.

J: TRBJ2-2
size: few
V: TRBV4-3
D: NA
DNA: TGCGCCAGCAGCCAAGATCGGCCTGGATCAGAGACCGGGGAGCTGTTTTTT
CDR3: CASSQDRPGSETGELFF

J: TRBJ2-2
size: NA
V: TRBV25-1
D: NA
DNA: TGTGCCAGCACCGGAGGAGATGTTTCCACCGGGGAGCTGTTTTTT
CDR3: CASTGGDVSTGELFF

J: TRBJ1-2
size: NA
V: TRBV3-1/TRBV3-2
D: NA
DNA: TGTGCCAGCAGCCATTATTGGGAATGGACAGCCTATGGCTACACCTTC
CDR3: CASSHYWEWTAYGYTF

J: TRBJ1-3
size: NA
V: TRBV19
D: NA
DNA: TGTGCCAGTAGTGTATGGACAGTTGGAAACACCATATATTTT
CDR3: CASSVWTVGNTIYF

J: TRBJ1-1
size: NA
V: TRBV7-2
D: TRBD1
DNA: TGTGCCAGCAGCCTTACACAGGGGGACACTGAAGCTTTCTTT
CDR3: CASSLTQGDTEAFF

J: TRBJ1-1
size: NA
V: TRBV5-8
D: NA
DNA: TGTGCCAGCAGCCCCTTCTTGGGGAACACTGAAGCTTTCTTT
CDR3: CASSPFLGNTEAFF

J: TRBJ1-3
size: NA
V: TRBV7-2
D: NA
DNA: TGTGCCAGCAGCTTAGCATCGGGGGGTTCCTTTGGAAACACCATATATTTT
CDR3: CASSLASGGSFGNTIYF

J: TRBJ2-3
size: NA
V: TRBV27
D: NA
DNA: TGTGCCAGCAGTCTCCTAGGGTATACGCAGTATTTT
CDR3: CASSLLGYTQYF

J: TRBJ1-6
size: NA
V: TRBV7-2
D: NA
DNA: TGTGCCAGCAGCTTAGGCCCACCCCTCCACTTT
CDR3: CASSLGPPLHF

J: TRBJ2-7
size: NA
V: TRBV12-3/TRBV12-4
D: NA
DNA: TGTGCCAGCAGCCCAACAGGAAACGAGCAGTACTTC
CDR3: CASSPTGNEQYF

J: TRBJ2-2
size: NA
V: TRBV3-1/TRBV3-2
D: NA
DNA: TGTGCCAGCAGCCAGTTGGACTCAGACGACACCGGGGAGCTGTTTTTT
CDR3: CASSQLDSDDTGELFF

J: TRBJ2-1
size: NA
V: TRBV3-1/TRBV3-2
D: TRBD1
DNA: TGTGCCAGCAGCCCGGGCCGCAGGGGGCGGACCTACAATGAGCAGTTCTTC
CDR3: CASSPGRRGRTYNEQFF

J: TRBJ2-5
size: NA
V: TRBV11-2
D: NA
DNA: TGTGCCAGCAGCTCTACAGGGTTGGAGACCCAGTACTTC
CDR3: CASSSTGLETQYF

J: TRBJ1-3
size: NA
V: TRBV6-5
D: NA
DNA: TGTGCCAGCAAAAACCGTGGGACACGTGGAAACACCATATATTTT
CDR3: CASKNRGTRGNTIYF

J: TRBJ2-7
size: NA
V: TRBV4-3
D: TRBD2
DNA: TGCGCCAGCAGCAAGGGGACTAGCGGTATCTACGAGCAGTACTTC
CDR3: CASSKGTSGIYEQYF

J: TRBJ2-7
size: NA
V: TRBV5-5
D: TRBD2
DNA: TGTGCCAGCAGCTTGGAGGCGAGCGGGAGCTCCTACGAGCAGTACTTC
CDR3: CASSLEASGSSYEQYF

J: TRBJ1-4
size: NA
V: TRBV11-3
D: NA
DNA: TGTGCCAGCAGCCCTGGTTCTGGCCGTAATGAAAAACTGTTTTTT
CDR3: CASSPGSGRNEKLFF

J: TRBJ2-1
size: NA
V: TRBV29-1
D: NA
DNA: TGCAGCGTTGAAGAATCACAGGCAGGGGAGCAGTTCTTC
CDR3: CSVEESQAGEQFF

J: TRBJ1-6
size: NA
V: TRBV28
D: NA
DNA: TGTGCCAGCAGTCCTCTCGGGAGCTCCTATAATTCACCCCTCCACTTT
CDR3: CASSPLGSSYNSPLHF

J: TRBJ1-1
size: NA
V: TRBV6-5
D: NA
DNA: TGTGCCAGCAGTTCAAGGACCGGGGCGAACACTGAAGCTTTCTTT
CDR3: CASSSRTGANTEAFF

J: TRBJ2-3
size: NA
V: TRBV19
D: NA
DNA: TGTGCCAGTAGTACCGGGGGCGTTGCCACAGATACGCAGTATTTT
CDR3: CASSTGGVATDTQYF

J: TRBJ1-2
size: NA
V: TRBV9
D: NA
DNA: TGTGCCAGCAGCGAGGCCCCCGGGTCTTACCTAGGGGGCTACACCTTC
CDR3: CASSEAPGSYLGGYTF

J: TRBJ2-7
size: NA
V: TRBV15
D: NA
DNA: TGTGCCACCAGCAGAGCCACTCGGGGTGGCGAGCAGTACTTC
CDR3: CATSRATRGGEQYF